Included here is one TCR beta chain sequence, with context. Its cognate antigen is unknown. J gave up 10 bases and V 4 bases, and 3 bases lay outside the gene matches. The CDR3 consists of 12 residues. Germline V lookup: CDR1 SGHVS, CDR2 FNYEAQ. The entry originates in a study of shared clonotypes between healthy human individuals. Overall study context: The donor pool was made up of a couple of women and a few men aged 18 to 49.

Study conclusions and caveats: Sharing across a few donors was seen in 4.5% to 5.5% of naive CD4 clonotypes.

Sequencing was performed with immunoSEQ multiplex PCR; in TCRdb, only in-frame clones are kept and a portion is missing. The sample carries fewer than 1.4 million clones, around three quarters recorded once. A CD45RA-negative memory subset and a CD45RA+ naive subset were separated from the CD4+ cells. This clonotype was sampled from a man between 18 and 29 years old in good health. Some clones in this sample may be carry-over from other donors' samples. Sequencing was carried out using memory CD4+ T cells from PBMCs. The subset is: CD45RA-negative fraction. The chain couples TRBV7-6 to TRBJ1-1; 10 bases map to TRBD1. The CDR3 coding sequence is TGTGCCAGCAGCTCGGGGGACAGGGGAGCTTTCTTT. Its translation is CASSSGDRGAFF. Full variable domain (remainder filled in from reference TRBV7-6 and TRBJ1-1): GAGVSQSPRYKVTKRGQDVALRCDPISGHVSLYWYRQALGQGPEFLTYFNYEAQQDKSGLPNDRFSAERPEGSISTLTIQRTEQRDSAMYRCASSSGDRGAFFGQGTRLTVV.